This TCR beta chain originates from a study of cytomegalovirus exposure and HLA in healthy donors (dated by TCRdb to the late 2010s). As for the study more broadly: According to a later analysis, the roughly 120 validation repertoires were produced on the same platform as the approximately 690 repertoires of the first cohort. The study aimed to test whether cataloging public T cell receptors could reveal signatures of past pathogen exposure. In addition to the first cohort of roughly 700 subjects, a separate validation cohort of about 120 different subjects was used. High-throughput TCR immunosequencing, statistical association of individual TCRs with disease status, and machine learning were combined to predict cytomegalovirus infection status.

Worth noting for this clone: This receptor's antigen is unknown. No much larger clonotype is one base removed from it; base qualities were not supplied.

The library was built by means of the immunoSEQ multiplex PCR assay. Per the source publication's procedure: A statistical classification framework was developed to diagnose cytomegalovirus status using the catalog of TCR beta chain sequences. In its TCRdb copy, this immuneACCESS table keeps in-frame sequences only and misses some clones. Where compared with another copy, unresolved V genes explain less than half of these, and the others have no known cause. V and J calls and clone size follow that table, whereas D and trimming were derived from the DNA. A total of about 78,000 clones appear in this sample, about 96% of them only once. The top ten clones comprise 1.6% of the sample. The donors were included in the validation cohort of roughly 120 subjects, a group kept apart from the roughly 670-subject first cohort. Sequences MDHEN (CDR1) and SYDVKM (CDR2) are obtained from the germline V gene. The germline ends are 17 bases apart after V is trimmed by 1 base and J by 6 bases. The CDR3 sequence holds 16 residues, the cysteine and phenylalanine included. Of the read, only the CDR3 DNA is kept; its 48 bases are in frame from base 1.

The study at large found these results: In vitro tests confirmed that a few of the cytomegalovirus-associated TCR beta chains recognize cytomegalovirus antigens. The authors suggested that the approach could potentially be extended to other disease states and immunological phenotypes. Most TCR sequences were observed very rarely across donors, whereas some public TCRs were present in many individuals. The validation cohort had no HLA typing available for a later analysis, so co-occurrence within that cohort was assessed over all 130 or so repertoires. In both the original and validation cohorts, the classifier was reported to diagnose cytomegalovirus status with high specificity and sensitivity. In a later analysis, TCRs clustered in the first cohort were found to also tend to co-occur in the 120 or so validation repertoires, with 94% of cluster scores above 0. In the study, 150 to 200 TCR beta chains were listed as associated with cytomegalovirus.

Recombination joined TRBV28 with TRBJ2-3; TRBD1 is possibly the D segment (6 matching bases). The sequence came from a man younger than 35 in good health and CMV-seropositive. Sequencing was carried out using PBMCs. The CDR3 has the sequence CASSLFPPGAGDTQYF. The nucleotide sequence is TGTGCCAGCAGTTTATTTCCACCAGGGGCCGGCGATACGCAGTATTTT. The variable domain in full, with residues beyond the CDR3 obtained from the reference TRBV28 and TRBJ2-3 genes, is DVKVTQSSRYLVKRTGEKVFLECVQDMDHENMFWYRQDPGLGLRLIYFSYDVKMKEKGDIPEGYSVSREKKERFSLILESASTNQTSMYLCASSLFPPGAGDTQYFGPGTRLTVL.